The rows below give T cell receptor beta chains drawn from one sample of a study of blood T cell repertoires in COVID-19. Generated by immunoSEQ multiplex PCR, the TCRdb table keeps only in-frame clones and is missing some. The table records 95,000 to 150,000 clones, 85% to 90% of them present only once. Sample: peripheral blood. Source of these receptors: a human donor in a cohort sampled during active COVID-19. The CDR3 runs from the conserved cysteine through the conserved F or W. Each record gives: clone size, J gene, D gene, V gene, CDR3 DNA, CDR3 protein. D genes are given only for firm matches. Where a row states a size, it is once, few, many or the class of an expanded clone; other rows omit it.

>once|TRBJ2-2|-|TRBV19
TGTGCCAGTACAGGTTTCGCGAACACCGGGGAGCTGTTTTTT
CASTGFANTGELFF
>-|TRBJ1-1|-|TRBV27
TGTGCCAGCAGTTTAGGGGGGGCTCTTGTTGCTTTCTTT
CASSLGGALVAFF
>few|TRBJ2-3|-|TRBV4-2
TGTGCCAGCAGCCAAGATCTTGCGGGGGCCCGCACAGATACGCAGTATTTT
CASSQDLAGARTDTQYF
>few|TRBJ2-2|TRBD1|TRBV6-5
TGTGCCGGCCGGGACAGGGCTTCCGGGGAGCTGTTTTTT
CAGRDRASGELFF
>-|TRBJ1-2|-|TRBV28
TGTGCCAGCAGTTCCCCCCGTGTAGGGGCTCGCTATGGCTACACCTTC
CASSSPRVGARYGYTF
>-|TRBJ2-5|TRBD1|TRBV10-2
TGCGCCAGTCGCGGGACAGGGGTGGAGACCCAGTACTTC
CASRGTGVETQYF
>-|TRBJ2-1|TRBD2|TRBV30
TGTGCCTGGAGTGGAGTGCGGGGGGGCCCGAGGAATGAGCAGTTCTTC
CAWSGVRGGPRNEQFF
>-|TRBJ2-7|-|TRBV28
TGTGCCAGCAGTTCCCCTGGAGGCACCCCCTACGAGCAGTACTTC
CASSSPGGTPYEQYF
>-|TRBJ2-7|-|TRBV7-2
TGTGCCAGCAGCCAAGTTATGACTGCTTACGAGCAGTACTTC
CASSQVMTAYEQYF
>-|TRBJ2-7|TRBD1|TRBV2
TGTGCCAGCAGTACTCCCGAGACAGGGCACTACGAGCAGTACTTC
CASSTPETGHYEQYF
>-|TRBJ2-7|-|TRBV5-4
TGTGCCAGCAGTCGCCAGCCGGGATCAACCTACGAGCAGTACTTC
CASSRQPGSTYEQYF
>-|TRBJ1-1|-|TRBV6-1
TGTGCCAGCAGTGAACACAGGGACACTGAAGCTTTCTTT
CASSEHRDTEAFF
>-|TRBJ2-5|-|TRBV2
TGTGCCAGCATTCGGCGGGCCGGGGAGACCCAGTACTTC
CASIRRAGETQYF
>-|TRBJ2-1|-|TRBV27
TGTGCCAGCAGTTTGACAGGATACAATGAGCAGTTCTTC
CASSLTGYNEQFF
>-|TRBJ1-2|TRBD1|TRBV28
TGTGCCAGCAGTTTTCTGACCCACGGGACAGGGTTCTTTGGCTACACCTTC
CASSFLTHGTGFFGYTF
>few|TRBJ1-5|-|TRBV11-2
TGTGCCAGCAGCTTAGATCAGCGACGGCACCCCCTCCACAATCAGCCCCAGCATTTT
CASSLDQRRHPLHNQPQHF
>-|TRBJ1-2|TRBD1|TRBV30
TGTGCCTGGAGCGGGACAGGGGGCTATAACTATGGCTACACCTTC
CAWSGTGGYNYGYTF
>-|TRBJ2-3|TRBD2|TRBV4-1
TGCGCCAGCAGCCAAAGACCTGGACTAGCGGCTAGCACAGATACGCAGTATTTT
CASSQRPGLAASTDTQYF
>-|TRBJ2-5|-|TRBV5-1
TGCGCCAGCAGCGTTACAGGATTCCAAGAGACCCAGTACTTC
CASSVTGFQETQYF
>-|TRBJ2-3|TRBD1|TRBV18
TGTGCCAGCTCACCAAAAGAGAGGGGGCTGGAGTATTTT
CASSPKERGLEYF